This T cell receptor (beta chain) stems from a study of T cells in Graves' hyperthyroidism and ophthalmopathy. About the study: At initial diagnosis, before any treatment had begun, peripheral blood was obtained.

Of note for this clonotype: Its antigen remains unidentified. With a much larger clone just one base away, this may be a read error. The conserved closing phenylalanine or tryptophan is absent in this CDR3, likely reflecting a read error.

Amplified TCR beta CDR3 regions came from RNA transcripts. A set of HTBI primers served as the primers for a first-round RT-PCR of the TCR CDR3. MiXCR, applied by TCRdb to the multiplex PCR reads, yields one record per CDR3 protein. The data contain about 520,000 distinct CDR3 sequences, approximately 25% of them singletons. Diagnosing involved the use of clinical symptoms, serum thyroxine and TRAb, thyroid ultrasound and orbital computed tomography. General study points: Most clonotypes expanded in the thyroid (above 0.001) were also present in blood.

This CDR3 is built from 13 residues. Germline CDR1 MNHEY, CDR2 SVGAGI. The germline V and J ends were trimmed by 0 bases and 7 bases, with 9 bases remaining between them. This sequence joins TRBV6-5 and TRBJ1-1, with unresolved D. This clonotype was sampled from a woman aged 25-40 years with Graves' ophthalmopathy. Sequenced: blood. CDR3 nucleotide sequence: TGTGCCAGCAGTTACTCGAAGAGGAGTGAAGCTTTCGTT. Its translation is CASSYSKRSEAFV.